This TCR beta chain was sequenced during a study of immunodeficiency (dated by TCRdb to the late 2010s). About the full investigation: To search for oligoclonality and VDJ recombination defects, the researchers carried out a repertoire analysis. Study-wide findings and limitations: Severe oligoclonality, judged by top-100 and total clonotype frequencies, was seen in patient CD8+ but not CD4+ T cells. Entropy comparisons showed n=3 (open circles) for patients versus healthy controls; a thymic development effect was only suggested as possible. Restricted TRB V-J pairing and lower productive entropy were observed in patient CD8+ T cells compared with control CD8+ T cells.

Reading from cysteine to phenylalanine, the CDR3 counts 14 amino acids. Kept here is only the CDR3 DNA, which spans 42 bases and is read in frame from base 1. The germline ends are 17 bases apart after V is trimmed by 3 bases and J by 5 bases. CDR1 is given as DFQATT and CDR2 as SNEGSKA, both from the germline V gene (reference sequence). Before TCR sequencing, CD3+CD8+ T cells were sorted from fresh PBMCs. Genomic DNA was isolated using the QIAamp DNA Blood Mini Kit and then sent out for immunoSEQ repertoire analysis. Multiplex PCR was used to amplify CDR3 regions from a standard amount of genomic DNA template. The PCR products underwent sequencing on an Illumina platform. On the authors' methods: Alignment of sequences to a reference was performed, and V, D and J gene definitions were taken from IMGT. To eliminate PCR and sequencing errors, a nearest-neighbor clustering algorithm combined closely related sequences. V, D and J usage in productive unique and total sequences was analyzed using ImmunoSEQ Analyzer tools and R version 3.6.1. Drawn from immuneACCESS, this table holds only the in-frame rearrangements with V and J called that TCRdb kept. Clones are partly lost; checked studies trace under half to an unresolved V gene and leave the rest unexplained. That table is the source of V, J and clone size, and D and trimming were worked out from the DNA. For this sample there are several thousand clones; approximately 91% appear just once. The ten largest clones add up to approximately 12% of the sample.

Remarks on this clone: It lacks a known antigen. No much larger clone is present one base from it, and per-base qualities are unavailable.

Here the chain combines TRBV20-1 and TRBJ2-7, with the D gene tentatively TRBD1 or TRBD2, based on 6 matching bases in each. Material: CD8+ T cells from blood. The clonotype comes from a human donor in good health. In nucleotides, the sequence is TGCAGTGCTAGTAGGGGGGAGGATTGGCACGAGCAGTACTTC. Translated, this is CSASRGEDWHEQYF.